These 3 T cell receptor beta chains share one sample of origin, sequenced in a study of Ad26.COV2.S vaccination and SARS-CoV-2 variants. Assay: immunoSEQ multiplex PCR; the TCRdb copy retains only in-frame clones and omits some. This table holds about 180,000 clones, around 85% found once. The sequences come from peripheral blood, collected after recovery from COVID-19. The source is a human donor who had recovered from COVID-19.

The chain employs TRBV27 and TRBJ1-2, with 8 nucleotides matching TRBD1. Germline CDR1 reads MNHEY; CDR2 reads SMNVEV (reference sequence). This CDR3 region has 14 residues. The junction had 7 bases not matched to a gene; V was cut back by 3 bases and J by 7 bases. This CDR3 reads CASSFAGGSSGYTF. DNA of the CDR3: TGTGCCAGCAGTTTCGCAGGGGGCTCCTCTGGCTACACCTTC.

The chain has TRBV5-1 and TRBJ2-1; D uncertain. This CDR3 contains 15 residues. Germline CDR1 reads SGHRS; CDR2 reads YFSETQ. The V end lost 6 bases, the J end lost 1 base, and 14 bases lay between the germline ends. The DNA for the CDR3 is TGCGCCAGCACTTTGTTCGACTGGTCCTACAATGAGCAGTTCTTC. Translated: CASTLFDWSYNEQFF.

The chain links TRBV6-5 to TRBJ1-2, with 12 bases fitting TRBD1. With 7 bases clipped from V and 2 bases from J, the junction kept 2 bases outside the gene matches. Germline V CDR1 and CDR2: MNHEY, SVGAGI. The CDR3 spans 14 residues. CDR3: CASTGTGGNYGYTF. The CDR3 nucleotides are TGTGCCAGCACGGGGACAGGGGGCAACTATGGCTACACCTTC.